This TCR beta chain derives from a study of post-analysis software for immune sequencing data. Across the whole study: Patients with relapsing-remitting, secondary progressive and progressive-relapsing multiple sclerosis courses were all represented. Findings and caveats of the study: Those with multiple sclerosis, the patient group, showed significantly lower normalized Chao1 diversity than controls. Relative to controls, patients had roughly five TRBV segments at higher frequency, with TRBV5-6, TRBV5-1 and TRBV20-1 among these.

TCR beta libraries were prepared from cDNA with unique molecular identifiers. A population of about 1 to 11 million T cells gave rise to about half a million cDNA molecules. TCRdb re-analysed the PCR reads in MiXCR, keeping a single row per CDR3 protein. The sample has 750,000 to 950,000 distinct CDR3 sequences; roughly 50% are singletons. On this clonotype itself: Antigen unknown.

V lost 7 bases to trimming and J lost 2 bases, with 12 bases between them. From germline, CDR1 is DFQATT and CDR2 SNEGSKA (reference sequence). This CDR3 contains 13 residues. Sequencing was performed on blood. This clonotype was sampled from a girl under 18 with multiple sclerosis. The chain carries TRBV20-1 and TRBJ2-4; no reliable D call. CDR3 sequence reads: CSGGVNPKNIQYF. CDR3 nucleotides: TGCAGTGGCGGAGTAAACCCCAAAAACATTCAGTACTTC.